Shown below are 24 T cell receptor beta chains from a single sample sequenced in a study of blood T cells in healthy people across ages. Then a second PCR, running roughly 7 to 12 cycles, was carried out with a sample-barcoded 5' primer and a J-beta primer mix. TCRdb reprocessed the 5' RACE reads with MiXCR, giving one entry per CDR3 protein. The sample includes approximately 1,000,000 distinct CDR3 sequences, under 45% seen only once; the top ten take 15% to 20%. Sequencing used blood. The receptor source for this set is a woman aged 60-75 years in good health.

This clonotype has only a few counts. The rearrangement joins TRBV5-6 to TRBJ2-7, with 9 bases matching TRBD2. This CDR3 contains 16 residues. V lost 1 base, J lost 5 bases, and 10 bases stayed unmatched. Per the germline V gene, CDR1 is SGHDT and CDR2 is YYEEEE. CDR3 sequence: CASSLLPSGNIHEQYF. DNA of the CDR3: TGTGCCAGCAGCTTGCTGCCTAGCGGGAACATCCACGAGCAGTACTTC.

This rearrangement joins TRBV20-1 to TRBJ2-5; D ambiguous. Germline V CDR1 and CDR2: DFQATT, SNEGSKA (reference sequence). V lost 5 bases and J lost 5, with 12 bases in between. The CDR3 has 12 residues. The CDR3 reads CSAGLIGETQYF. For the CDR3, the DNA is TGCAGTGCTGGGCTGATAGGGGAGACCCAGTACTTC.

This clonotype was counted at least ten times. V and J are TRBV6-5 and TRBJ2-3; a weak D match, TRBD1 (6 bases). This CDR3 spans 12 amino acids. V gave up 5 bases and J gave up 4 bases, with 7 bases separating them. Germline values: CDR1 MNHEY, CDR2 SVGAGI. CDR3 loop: CASSHRADTQYF. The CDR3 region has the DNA TGTGCCAGCAGTCACAGGGCAGATACGCAGTATTTT.

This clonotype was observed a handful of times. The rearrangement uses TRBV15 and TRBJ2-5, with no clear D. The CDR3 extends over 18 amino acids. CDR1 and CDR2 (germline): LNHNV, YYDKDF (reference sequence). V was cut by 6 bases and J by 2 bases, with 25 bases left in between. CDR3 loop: CATSPAQVWVPTQETQYF. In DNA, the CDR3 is TGTGCCACCAGTCCAGCCCAGGTTTGGGTCCCAACACAAGAGACCCAGTACTTC.

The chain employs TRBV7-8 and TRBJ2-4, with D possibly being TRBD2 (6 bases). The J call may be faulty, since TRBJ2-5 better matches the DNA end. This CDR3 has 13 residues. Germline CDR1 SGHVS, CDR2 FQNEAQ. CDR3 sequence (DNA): TGTGCCAGCAGCCAGGACTACAAAGAGACCCAGTACTTC. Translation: CASSQDYKETQYF.

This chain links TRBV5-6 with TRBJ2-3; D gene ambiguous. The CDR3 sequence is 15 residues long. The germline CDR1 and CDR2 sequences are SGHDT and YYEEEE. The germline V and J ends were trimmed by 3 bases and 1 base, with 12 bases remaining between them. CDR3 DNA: TGTGCCAGCAGCTCCCCTTTCCGGCGCACAGATACGCAGTATTTT. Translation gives CASSSPFRRTDTQYF. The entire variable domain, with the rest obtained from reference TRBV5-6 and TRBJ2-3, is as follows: DAGVTQSPTHLIKTRGQQVTLRCSPKSGHDTVSWYQQALGQGPQFIFQYYEEEERQRGNFPDRFSGHQFPNYSSELNVNALLLGDSALYLCASSSPFRRTDTQYFGPGTRLTVL.

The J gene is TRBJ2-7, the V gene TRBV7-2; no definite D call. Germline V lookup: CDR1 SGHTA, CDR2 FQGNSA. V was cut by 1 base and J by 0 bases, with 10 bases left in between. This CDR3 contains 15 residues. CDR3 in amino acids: CASSLEWINSYEQYF. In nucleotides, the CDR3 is TGTGCCAGCAGCTTAGAATGGATAAACTCCTACGAGCAGTACTTC.

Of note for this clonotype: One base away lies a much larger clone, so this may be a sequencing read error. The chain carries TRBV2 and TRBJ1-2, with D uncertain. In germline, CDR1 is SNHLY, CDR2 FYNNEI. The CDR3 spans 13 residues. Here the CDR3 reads CASSDPSNHGYTF. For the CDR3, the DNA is TGTGCCAGCAGTGACCCTTCTAACCATGGCTACACCTTC. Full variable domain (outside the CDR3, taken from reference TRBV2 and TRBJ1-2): EPEVTQTPSHQVTQMGQEVILRCVPISNHLYFYWYRQILGQKVEFLVSFYNNEISEKSEIFDDQFSVERPDGSNFTLKIRSTKLEDSAMYFCASSDPSNHGYTFGSGTRLTVV.

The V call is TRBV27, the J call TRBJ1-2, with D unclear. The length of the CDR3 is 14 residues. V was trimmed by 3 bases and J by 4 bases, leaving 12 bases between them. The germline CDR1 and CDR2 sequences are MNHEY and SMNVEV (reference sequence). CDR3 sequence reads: CASSFAAGIYGYTF. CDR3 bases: TGTGCCAGCAGTTTCGCGGCAGGAATCTATGGCTACACCTTC.

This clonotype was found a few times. DNA of the CDR3: TGCGCCAGCAGCTTGGGCGCAGACGAGCAGTTCTTC. It translates to CASSLGADEQFF. The chain uses TRBV5-1 and TRBJ2-1, with D unclear. V gave up 0 bases and J gave up 10 bases, with 8 bases separating them. CDR3 length equals 12 residues. Germline V gene data show CDR1 as SGHRS and CDR2 as YFSETQ.

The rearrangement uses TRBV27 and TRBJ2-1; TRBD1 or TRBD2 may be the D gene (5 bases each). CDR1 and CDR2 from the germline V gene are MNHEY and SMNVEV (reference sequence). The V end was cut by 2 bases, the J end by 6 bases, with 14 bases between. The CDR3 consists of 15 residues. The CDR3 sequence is CASSLRGVNLNEQFF. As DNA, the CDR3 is TGTGCCAGCAGTTTACGAGGGGTCAACCTCAATGAGCAGTTCTTC.

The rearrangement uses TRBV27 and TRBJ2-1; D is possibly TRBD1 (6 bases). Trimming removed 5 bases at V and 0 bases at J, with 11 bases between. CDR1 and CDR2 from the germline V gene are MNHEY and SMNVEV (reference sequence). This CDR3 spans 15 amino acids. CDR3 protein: CASSAQGSSYNEQFF. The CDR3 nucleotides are TGTGCCAGCAGTGCCCAGGGGAGCTCCTACAATGAGCAGTTCTTC.

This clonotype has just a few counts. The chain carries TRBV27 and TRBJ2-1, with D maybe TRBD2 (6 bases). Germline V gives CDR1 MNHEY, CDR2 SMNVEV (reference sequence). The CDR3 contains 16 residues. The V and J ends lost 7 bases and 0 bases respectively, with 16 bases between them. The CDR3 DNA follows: TGTGCCAGCACTATGGAAGCGGGCAGCTCCTACAATGAGCAGTTCTTC. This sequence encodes CASTMEAGSSYNEQFF.

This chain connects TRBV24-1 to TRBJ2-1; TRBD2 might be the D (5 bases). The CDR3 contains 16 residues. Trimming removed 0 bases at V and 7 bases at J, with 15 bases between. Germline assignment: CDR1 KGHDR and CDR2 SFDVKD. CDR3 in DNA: TGTGCCACCAGTGATTTGGAGGGTGTTGGATTGAATGAGCAGTTCTTC. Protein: CATSDLEGVGLNEQFF.

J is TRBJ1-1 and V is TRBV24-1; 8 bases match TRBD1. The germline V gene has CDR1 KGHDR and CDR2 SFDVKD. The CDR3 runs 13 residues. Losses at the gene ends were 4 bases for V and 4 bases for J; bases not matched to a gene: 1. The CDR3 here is CATSDGQGTEAFF. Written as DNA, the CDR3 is TGTGCCACCAGTGACGGACAGGGCACTGAAGCTTTCTTT.

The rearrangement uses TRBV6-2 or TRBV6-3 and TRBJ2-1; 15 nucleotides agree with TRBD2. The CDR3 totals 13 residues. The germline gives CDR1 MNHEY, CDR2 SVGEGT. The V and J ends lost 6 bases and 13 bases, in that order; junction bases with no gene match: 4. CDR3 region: CASRGLAGGNQFF. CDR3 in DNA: TGTGCCAGCAGGGGACTAGCGGGAGGAAATCAGTTCTTC.

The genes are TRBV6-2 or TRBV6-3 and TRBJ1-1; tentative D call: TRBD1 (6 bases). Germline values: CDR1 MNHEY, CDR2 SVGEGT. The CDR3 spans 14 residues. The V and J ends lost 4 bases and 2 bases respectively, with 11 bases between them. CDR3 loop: CASSSRGGNTEAFF. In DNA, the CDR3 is TGTGCCAGCAGTTCGAGAGGGGGTAACACTGAAGCTTTCTTT.

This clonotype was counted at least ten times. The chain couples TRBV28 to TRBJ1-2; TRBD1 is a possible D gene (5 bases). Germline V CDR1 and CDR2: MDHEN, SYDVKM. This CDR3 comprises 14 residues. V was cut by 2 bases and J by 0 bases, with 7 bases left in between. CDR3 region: CASSLTGTNYGYTF. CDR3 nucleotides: TGTGCCAGCAGTTTAACAGGCACTAACTATGGCTACACCTTC.

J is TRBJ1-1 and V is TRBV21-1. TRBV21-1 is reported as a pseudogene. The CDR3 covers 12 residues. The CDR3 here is CASSSGARGAFF. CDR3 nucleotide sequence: TGTGCCAGCAGCTCCGGGGCCCGCGGGGCTTTCTTT.

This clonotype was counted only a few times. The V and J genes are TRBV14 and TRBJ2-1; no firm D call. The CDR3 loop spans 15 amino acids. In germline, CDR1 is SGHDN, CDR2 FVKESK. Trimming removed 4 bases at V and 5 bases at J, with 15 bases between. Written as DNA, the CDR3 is TGTGCCAGCAGCCCCTATCGCACCGCCAACAATGAGCAGTTCTTC. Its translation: CASSPYRTANNEQFF.

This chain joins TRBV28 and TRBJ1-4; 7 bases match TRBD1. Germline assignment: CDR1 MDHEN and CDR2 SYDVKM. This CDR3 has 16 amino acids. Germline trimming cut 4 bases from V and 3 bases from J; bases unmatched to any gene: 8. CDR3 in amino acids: CASSWVQGIPNEKLFF. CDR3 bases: TGTGCCAGCAGTTGGGTACAGGGGATCCCTAATGAAAAACTGTTTTTT.

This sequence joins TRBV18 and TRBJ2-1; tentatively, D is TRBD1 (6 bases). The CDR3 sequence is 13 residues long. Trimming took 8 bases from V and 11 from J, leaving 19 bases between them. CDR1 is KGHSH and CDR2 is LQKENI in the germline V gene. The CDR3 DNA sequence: TGTGCCAGCCGATCCACAGGGTGGAATAAGCAGTTCTTC. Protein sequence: CASRSTGWNKQFF.

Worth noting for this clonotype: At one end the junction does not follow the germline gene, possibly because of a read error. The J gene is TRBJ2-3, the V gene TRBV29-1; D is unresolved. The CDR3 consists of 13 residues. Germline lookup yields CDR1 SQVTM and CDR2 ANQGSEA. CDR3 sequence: CSAAGAVTDTQNF. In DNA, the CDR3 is TGCAGCGCCGCAGGAGCTGTCACGGATACGCAGAATTTT.

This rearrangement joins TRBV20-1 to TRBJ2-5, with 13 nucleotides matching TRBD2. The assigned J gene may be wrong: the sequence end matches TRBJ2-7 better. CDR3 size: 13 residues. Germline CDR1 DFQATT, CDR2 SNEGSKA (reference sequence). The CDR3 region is CSVHRLAGGEQYF. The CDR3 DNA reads TGCAGTGTTCATCGACTAGCGGGAGGCGAGCAGTACTTC.